Listed below are T cell receptor beta chains from one sample, sequenced in a study of T-cell memory formation after mild COVID-19. TCRdb re-called the 5' RACE reads with MiXCR, one entry per CDR3 protein. The sample lists 300,000 to 350,000 distinct CDR3 sequences; roughly 13% were seen once. Sample: PBMCs or a T cell subset sorted from them (not recorded which). The receptor source for this set is a man younger than 35 who had mild COVID-19 (a few samples of this study predate the infection). Cell type and time point are not known. The CDR3 runs from the conserved cysteine through the conserved F or W. The D gene is left open where the match is weak. Size values are once, few and many counts, or a class for expanded clones, and some rows have none.

v_call: TRBV6-1; clone_size: -; d_call: -; j_call: TRBJ2-3; cdr3_nt: TGTGCCAGCAGTGAAGGAGGCATCACAGATACGCAGTATTTT; cdr3_aa: CASSEGGITDTQYF
v_call: TRBV11-2; clone_size: -; d_call: -; j_call: TRBJ1-2; cdr3_nt: TGTGCCAGCAGCTCCAGACGGTACATTGGCTACACCTTC; cdr3_aa: CASSSRRYIGYTF
v_call: TRBV18; clone_size: -; d_call: -; j_call: TRBJ1-5; cdr3_nt: TGTGCCAGCTCACCACAGGGTGGTCGTCAGCCCCAGCATTTT; cdr3_aa: CASSPQGGRQPQHF
v_call: TRBV28; clone_size: -; d_call: TRBD2; j_call: TRBJ2-2; cdr3_nt: TGTGCCAGCAGTCTCCTAGCGGGGGGGCCCGGGGAGCTGTTTTTT; cdr3_aa: CASSLLAGGPGELFF
v_call: TRBV5-1; clone_size: -; d_call: TRBD1; j_call: TRBJ1-6; cdr3_nt: TGCGCCAGCAGCTTAAAGGGGGCGCAGGGTAATTCACCCCTCCACTTT; cdr3_aa: CASSLKGAQGNSPLHF
v_call: TRBV7-2; clone_size: few; d_call: -; j_call: TRBJ1-5; cdr3_nt: TGTGCCAGCAGCTTCGGCTTGGGGAGCAATCAGCCCCAGCATTTT; cdr3_aa: CASSFGLGSNQPQHF
v_call: TRBV7-3; clone_size: many; d_call: -; j_call: TRBJ2-5; cdr3_nt: TGTGCCAGCAGCCCCGAGCCCTCCCAAGAGACCCAGTACTTC; cdr3_aa: CASSPEPSQETQYF
v_call: TRBV6-2/TRBV6-3; clone_size: -; d_call: TRBD1; j_call: TRBJ2-2; cdr3_nt: TGTGCCAGCAGGAGGGGGACAGGGCCGAATATAAACACCGGGGAGCTGTTTTTT; cdr3_aa: CASRRGTGPNINTGELFF
v_call: TRBV4-3; clone_size: -; d_call: -; j_call: TRBJ1-1; cdr3_nt: TGCGCCAGCAGCCAAGGGACAGATACTGAAGCTTTCTTT; cdr3_aa: CASSQGTDTEAFF
v_call: TRBV9; clone_size: -; d_call: -; j_call: TRBJ1-3; cdr3_nt: TGTGCCAGCGGGTTGCGAAACACCATATATTTT; cdr3_aa: CASGLRNTIYF
v_call: TRBV6-6; clone_size: many; d_call: TRBD2; j_call: TRBJ2-7; cdr3_nt: TGTGCCAGCAGTTATGGGACTAGCGGGCTCTACGAGCAGTACTTC; cdr3_aa: CASSYGTSGLYEQYF